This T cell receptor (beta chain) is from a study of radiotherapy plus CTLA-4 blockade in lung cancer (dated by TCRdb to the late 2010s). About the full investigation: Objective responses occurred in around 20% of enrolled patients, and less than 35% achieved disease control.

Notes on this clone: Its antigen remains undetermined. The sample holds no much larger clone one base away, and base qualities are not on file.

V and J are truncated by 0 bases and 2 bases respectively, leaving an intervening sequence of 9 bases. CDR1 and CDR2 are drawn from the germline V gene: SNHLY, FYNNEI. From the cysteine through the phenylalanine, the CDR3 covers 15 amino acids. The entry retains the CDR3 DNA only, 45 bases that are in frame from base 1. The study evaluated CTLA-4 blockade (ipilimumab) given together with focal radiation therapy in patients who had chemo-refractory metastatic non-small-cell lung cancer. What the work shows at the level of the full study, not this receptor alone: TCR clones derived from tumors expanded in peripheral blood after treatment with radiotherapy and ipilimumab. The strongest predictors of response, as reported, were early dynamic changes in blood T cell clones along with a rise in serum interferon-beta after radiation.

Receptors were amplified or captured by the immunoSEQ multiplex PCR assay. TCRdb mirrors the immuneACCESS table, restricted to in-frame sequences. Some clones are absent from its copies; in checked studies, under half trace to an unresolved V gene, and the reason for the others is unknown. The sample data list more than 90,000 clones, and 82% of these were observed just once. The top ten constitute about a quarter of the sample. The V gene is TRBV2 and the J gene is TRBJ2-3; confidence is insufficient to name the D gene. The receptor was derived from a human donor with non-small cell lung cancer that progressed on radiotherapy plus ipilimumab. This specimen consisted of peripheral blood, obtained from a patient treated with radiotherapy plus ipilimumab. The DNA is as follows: TGTGCCAGCAGTGAAGCAGGCAGCCCCACAGATACGCAGTATTTT. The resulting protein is CASSEAGSPTDTQYF.